This T cell receptor beta chain originates from a study of glioma-infiltrating T cells after dendritic cell vaccination. Study in general: Monocyte-derived dendritic cells, cultured approximately 7 days with IL-4 and GM-CSF, were pulsed with autologous tumor lysate. Patients received three intradermal dendritic cell vaccine injections at biweekly intervals.

Time point meaning: after dendritic cell vaccination, including at tumor progression/relapse. The V segment lost 4 bases and the J segment 4 bases; nucleotides outside the gene matches: 6. The CDR3 has 14 amino acids. CDR1 and CDR2 from the germline V gene are SGHKS and YYEKEE (reference sequence). Measured with immunoSEQ multiplex PCR; TCRdb has only the in-frame clones, and not every one. This sample has tens of thousands of clones, with roughly nine tenths found just once. The receptor was derived from a human donor with glioblastoma. Source: blood, taken after dendritic cell vaccination. J is TRBJ2-3 and V is TRBV5-5; 7 nucleotides agree with TRBD2. CDR3 DNA: TGTGCCAGCAGCCGCGGGGGAATCTCAGATACGCAGTATTTT. Translating it yields CASSRGGISDTQYF. Full variable domain (remainder filled in from reference TRBV5-5 and TRBJ2-3): DAGVTQSPTHLIKTRGQQVTLRCSPISGHKSVSWYQQVLGQGPQFIFQYYEKEERGRGNFPDRFSARQFPNYSSELNVNALLLGDSALYLCASSRGGISDTQYFGPGTRLTVL.